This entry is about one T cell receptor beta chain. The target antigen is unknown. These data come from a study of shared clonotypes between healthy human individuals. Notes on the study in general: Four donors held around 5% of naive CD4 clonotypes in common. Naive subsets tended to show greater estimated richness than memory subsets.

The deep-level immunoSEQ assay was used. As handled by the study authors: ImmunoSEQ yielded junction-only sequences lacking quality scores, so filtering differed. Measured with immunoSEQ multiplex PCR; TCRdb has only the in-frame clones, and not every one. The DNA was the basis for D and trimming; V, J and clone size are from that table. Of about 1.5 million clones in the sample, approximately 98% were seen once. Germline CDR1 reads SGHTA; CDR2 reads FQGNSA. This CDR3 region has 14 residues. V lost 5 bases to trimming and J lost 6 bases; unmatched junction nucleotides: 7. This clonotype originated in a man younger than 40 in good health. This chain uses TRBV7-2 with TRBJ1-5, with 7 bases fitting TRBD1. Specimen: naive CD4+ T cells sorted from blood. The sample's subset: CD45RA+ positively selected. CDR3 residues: CASSHGQDGQPQHF. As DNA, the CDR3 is TGTGCCAGCAGCCACGGACAGGATGGTCAGCCCCAGCATTTT.